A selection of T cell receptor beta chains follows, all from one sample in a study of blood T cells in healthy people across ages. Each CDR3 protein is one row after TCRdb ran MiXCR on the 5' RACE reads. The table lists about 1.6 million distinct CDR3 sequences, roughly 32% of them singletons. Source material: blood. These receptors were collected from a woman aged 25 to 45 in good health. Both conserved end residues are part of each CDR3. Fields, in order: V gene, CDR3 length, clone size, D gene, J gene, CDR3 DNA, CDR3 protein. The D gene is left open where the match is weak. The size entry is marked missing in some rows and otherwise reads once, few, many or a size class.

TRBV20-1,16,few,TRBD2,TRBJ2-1,TGCAGTCTCTCCCTCATAGGGACTAGAGGCGACAATGAGCAGTTCTTC,CSLSLIGTRGDNEQFF
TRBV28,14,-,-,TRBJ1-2,TGTGCCAGCAGTTTGACAGGTCCTTACTATGGCTACACCTTC,CASSLTGPYYGYTF
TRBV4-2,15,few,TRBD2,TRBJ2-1,TGTGCCAGCAGCCAAGGCGGGGGGCCTTACAATGAGCAGTTCTTC,CASSQGGGPYNEQFF
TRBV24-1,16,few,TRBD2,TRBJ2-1,TGTGCCACCAGGACCGGTAGTAGCGGGAGTTACAATGAGCAGTTCTTC,CATRTGSSGSYNEQFF
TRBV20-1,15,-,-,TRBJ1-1,TGCAGTGCAACGACCACCTCATCTATGAACACTGAAGCTTTCTTT,CSATTTSSMNTEAFF
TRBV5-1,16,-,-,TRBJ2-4,TGCGCCAGCAGCTTGCCCCTCGGCCCTGCCAAAAACATTCAGTACTTC,CASSLPLGPAKNIQYF
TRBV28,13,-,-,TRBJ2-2,TGTGCCAGCATCCCACAGGCTCCCGGGGAGCGGTTTTTT,CASIPQAPGERFF
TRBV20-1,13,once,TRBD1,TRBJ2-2,TGCAGTGCTCGCGAAACAGGGGTCGGGGAGCTGTTTTTT,CSARETGVGELFF
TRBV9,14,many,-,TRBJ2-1,TGTGCCAGCAGCGTAGCGGGGGTCCACAATGAGCAGTTCTTC,CASSVAGVHNEQFF
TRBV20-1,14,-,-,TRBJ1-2,TGCAGTGCTACAAGTCAGGCAACCGACTATGGCTACACCTTC,CSATSQATDYGYTF
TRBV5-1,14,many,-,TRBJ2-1,TGCGCCAGCAGTTTTGAGGCACAGAACAATGAGCAGTTCTTC,CASSFEAQNNEQFF
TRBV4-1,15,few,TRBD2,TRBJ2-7,TGCGCCAGCAGCCCTCTAGCGGGGTCAACCTACGAGCAGTACTTC,CASSPLAGSTYEQYF
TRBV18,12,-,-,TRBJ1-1,TGTGCCAGCTCACACCGGGACACTGAAGCTTTCTTT,CASSHRDTEAFF
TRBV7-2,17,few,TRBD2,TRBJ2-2,TGTGCCAGCAGCTTACGGACTAGCGGTCTGAACACCGGGGAGCTGTTTTTT,CASSLRTSGLNTGELFF
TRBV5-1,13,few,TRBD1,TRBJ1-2,TGCGCCAGCAGCCAGACAGGGTCCCATGGCTACACCTTC,CASSQTGSHGYTF
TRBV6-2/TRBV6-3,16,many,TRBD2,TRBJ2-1,TGTGCCAGCAGTTACTCTCTAGCGGGAGGCGTCGATGAGCAGTTCTTC,CASSYSLAGGVDEQFF
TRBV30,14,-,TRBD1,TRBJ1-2,TGTGCCTGGAGTACAGGGGGAGTCAAGTATGGCTACACCTTC,CAWSTGGVKYGYTF
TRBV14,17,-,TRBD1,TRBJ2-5,TGTGCCAGCAGCCAAGAAACCGGCGACAGGGGGCCAGAGACCCAGTACTTC,CASSQETGDRGPETQYF
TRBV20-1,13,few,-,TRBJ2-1,TGCAGTGCTAGAGCCCTTCGGGTCAATGAGCAGTTCTTC,CSARALRVNEQFF
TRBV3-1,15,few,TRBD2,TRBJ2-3,TGTGCCAGCAGCCAGAGCGGGAGTGGGACAGATACGCAGTATTTT,CASSQSGSGTDTQYF
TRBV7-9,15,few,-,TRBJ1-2,TGTGCCAGCAGCGTTTCCGGGAGCCATAACTATGGCTACACCTTC,CASSVSGSHNYGYTF
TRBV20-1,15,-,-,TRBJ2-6,TGCAGTGCTGTCACTACCCGCTCTGGGGCCAACGTCCTGACTTTC,CSAVTTRSGANVLTF
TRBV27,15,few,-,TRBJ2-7,TGTGCCAGCAGTCCGGGGGGCGGACCGAACCACGAGCAGTACTTC,CASSPGGGPNHEQYF
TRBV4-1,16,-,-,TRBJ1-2,TGCGCCAGCAGCCAAGGCGTTCAAGGGGCGCCAGGGGGCTACACCTTC,CASSQGVQGAPGGYTF
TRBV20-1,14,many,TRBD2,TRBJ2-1,TGCAGTGCACGACTAGCGGAGTCCTACAATGAGCAGTTCTTC,CSARLAESYNEQFF
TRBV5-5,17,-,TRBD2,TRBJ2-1,TGTACCAGCGAAACTCTAGCGGGAGCGGCATTCTACAATGAGCAGTTCTTC,CTSETLAGAAFYNEQFF
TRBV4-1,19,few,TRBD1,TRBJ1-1,TGCGCCAGCAGCCAGCTGCTAACGGGGACAGGGGGCCTGAACACTGAAGCTTTCTTT,CASSQLLTGTGGLNTEAFF
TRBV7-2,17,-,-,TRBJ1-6,TGTGCCAGCAGCTTAGGACCAGGGAGCTCCTATAATTCACCCCTCCACTTT,CASSLGPGSSYNSPLHF
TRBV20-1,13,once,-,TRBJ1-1,TGCAGTGCCCCCATCTATGAGAACACTGAAGCTTTCTTT,CSAPIYENTEAFF
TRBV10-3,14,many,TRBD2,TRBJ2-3,TGTGCCATCAGTGATAGCGGGGCCACAGATACGCAGTATTTT,CAISDSGATDTQYF